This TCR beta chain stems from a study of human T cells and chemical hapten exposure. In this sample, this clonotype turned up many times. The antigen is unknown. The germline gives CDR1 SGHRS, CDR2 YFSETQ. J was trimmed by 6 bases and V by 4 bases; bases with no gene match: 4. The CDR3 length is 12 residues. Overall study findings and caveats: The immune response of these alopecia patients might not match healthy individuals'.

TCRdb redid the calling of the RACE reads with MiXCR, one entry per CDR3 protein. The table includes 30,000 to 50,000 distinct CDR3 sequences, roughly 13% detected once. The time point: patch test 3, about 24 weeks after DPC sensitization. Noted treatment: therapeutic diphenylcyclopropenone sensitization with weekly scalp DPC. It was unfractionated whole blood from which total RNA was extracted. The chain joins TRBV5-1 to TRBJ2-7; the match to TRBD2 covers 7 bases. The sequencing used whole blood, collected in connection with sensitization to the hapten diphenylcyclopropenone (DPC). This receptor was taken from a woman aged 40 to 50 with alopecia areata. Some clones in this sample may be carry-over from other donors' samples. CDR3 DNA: TGCGCCAGCAGCCATAGCGGGCTCGAGCAGTACTTC. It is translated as CASSHSGLEQYF.